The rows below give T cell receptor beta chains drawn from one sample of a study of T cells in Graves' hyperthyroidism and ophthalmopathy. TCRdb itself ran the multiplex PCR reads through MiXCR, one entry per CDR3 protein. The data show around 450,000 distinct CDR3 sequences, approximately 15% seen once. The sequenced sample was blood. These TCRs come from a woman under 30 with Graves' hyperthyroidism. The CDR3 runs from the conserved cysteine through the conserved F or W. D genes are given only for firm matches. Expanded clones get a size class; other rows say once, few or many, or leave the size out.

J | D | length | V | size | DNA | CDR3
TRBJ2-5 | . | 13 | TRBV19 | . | TGTGCCAGTAGTCCGACGGCCACGGAGACCCAGTACTTC | CASSPTATETQYF
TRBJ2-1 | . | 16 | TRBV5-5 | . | TGTGCCAGCAGCACTCCGGCAGTTTACCGGACCTATGAGCAGTTCTTC | CASSTPAVYRTYEQFF
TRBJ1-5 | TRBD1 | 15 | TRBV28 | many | TGTGCCAGCACCCCCATGGGGCAGGGGGAACAGCCCCAGCATTTT | CASTPMGQGEQPQHF
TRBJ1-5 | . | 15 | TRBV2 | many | TGTGCCAGCAGTGATTCCCGGCAGGGAAATCAGCCCCAGCATTTT | CASSDSRQGNQPQHF
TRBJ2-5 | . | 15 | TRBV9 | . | TGTGCCAGCAGCGTAGCAGGTTTGCACCGGGAGACCCAGTACTTC | CASSVAGLHRETQYF
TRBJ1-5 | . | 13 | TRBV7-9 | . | TGTGCCAGCAGTGGGAGGGTCGATCAGCCCCAGGATTTT | CASSGRVDQPQDF
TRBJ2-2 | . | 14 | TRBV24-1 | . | TGTGCCACCAGTGATTTGGCCAACACCGGGGAGCTGTTTTTT | CATSDLANTGELFF
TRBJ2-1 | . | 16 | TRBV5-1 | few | TGCGCCAGCAGCTTGAGAGAATCCGTCGGTTACAATGAGCAGTTCTTC | CASSLRESVGYNEQFF
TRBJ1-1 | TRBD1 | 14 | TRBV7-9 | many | TGTGCCAGCAGCTTAGGGTTAGGGGGCGGTGAAGCTTTCTTT | CASSLGLGGGEAFF
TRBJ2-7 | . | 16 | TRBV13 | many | TGTGCCAGCAGCAGGGGACACCGCCAGATAGCGCGTGAGCAGTACTTC | CASSRGHRQIAREQYF
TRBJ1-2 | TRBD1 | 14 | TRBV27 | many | TGTGCCAGCAGTTGGACAGGGTCTAACTATGGCTACACCTTC | CASSWTGSNYGYTF
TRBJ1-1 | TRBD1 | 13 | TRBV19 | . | TGTGCCAGTAGTATGGGGACAGGGCTTGAAGCTTTCTTT | CASSMGTGLEAFF
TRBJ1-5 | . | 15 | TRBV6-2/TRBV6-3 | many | TGTGCCAGCAGGGCCAGCAGGGGAGTAGATCAGCCCCAGCATTTT | CASRASRGVDQPQHF
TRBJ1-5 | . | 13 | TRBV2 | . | TGTGCCAGCAGGGGATATGGAAATCAGCCCCAGCATTTT | CASRGYGNQPQHF
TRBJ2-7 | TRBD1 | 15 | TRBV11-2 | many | TGTGCCAGCAGCTTAGTAGGGGGCGGGTCCTACGAGCAGTACTTC | CASSLVGGGSYEQYF
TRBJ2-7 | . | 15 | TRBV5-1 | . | TGCGCCAGCAGCTTCCGGGACCACAGCTCCTACGAGCAGTACTTC | CASSFRDHSSYEQYF
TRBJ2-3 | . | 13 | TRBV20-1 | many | TGCAGTGCGACGGGACAGCGGGGAGATACGCAGTATTTT | CSATGQRGDTQYF
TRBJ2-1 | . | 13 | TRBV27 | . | TGTGCCAGCAGTTACACAGTCGGAAATGAGCAGTTCTTC | CASSYTVGNEQFF
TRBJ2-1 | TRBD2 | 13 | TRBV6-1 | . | TGTGCCAGCAGTCGGGCGGGAGGCAATGAGCAGTTCTTC | CASSRAGGNEQFF
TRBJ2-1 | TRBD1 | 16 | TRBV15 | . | TGTGCCACCAGGGCCACCGGGACAGGGGCTCTCAATGAGCAGTTCTTC | CATRATGTGALNEQFF
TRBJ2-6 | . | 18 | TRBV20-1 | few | TGCAGTGCCCTAGGTGGGACTGAAACCTACTCTGGGGCCAACGTCCTGACTTTC | CSALGGTETYSGANVLTF
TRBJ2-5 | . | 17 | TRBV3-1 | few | TGTGCCAGCAGCCAAGAATTTACAGAGCTTTTCCAAGAGACCCAGTACTTC | CASSQEFTELFQETQYF
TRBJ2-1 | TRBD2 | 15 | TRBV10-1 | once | TGCGCCAGCAGTGAGTTACTAGCGGGGGACAATGAGCAGTTCTTC | CASSELLAGDNEQFF
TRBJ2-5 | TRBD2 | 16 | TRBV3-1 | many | TGTGCCAGCAGCCAAGTACTACTAGCGGGTAAAGAGACCCAGTACTTC | CASSQVLLAGKETQYF
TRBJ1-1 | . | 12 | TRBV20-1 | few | TGCAGTGCTAGTCAGAAGAACACTGAAGCTTTCTTT | CSASQKNTEAFF
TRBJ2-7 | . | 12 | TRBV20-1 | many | TGCAGTGCTTCCACCCGGAGATACGAGCAGTACTTC | CSASTRRYEQYF
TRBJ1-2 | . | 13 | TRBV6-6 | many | TGTGCCAGCAGTTACTCGTTGTACTATGGCTACACCTTC | CASSYSLYYGYTF
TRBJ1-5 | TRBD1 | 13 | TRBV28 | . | TGTGCCAGCAGGGACAGGAACGGTCAGCCCCAGCATTTC | CASRDRNGQPQHF
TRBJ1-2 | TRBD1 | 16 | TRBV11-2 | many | TGTGCCAGCAGCTTAAGACTCGGACAGGGAAACTATGGCTACACCTTC | CASSLRLGQGNYGYTF
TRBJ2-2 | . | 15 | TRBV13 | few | TGTGCCAGCAGCTTACGTGCGGGGTACAGCGGGGAGCTGTTTTTT | CASSLRAGYSGELFF
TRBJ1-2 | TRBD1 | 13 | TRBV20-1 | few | TGCAGTGCTAGGGAGGGGGCTTTCGGAGGCTACACCTTC | CSAREGAFGGYTF
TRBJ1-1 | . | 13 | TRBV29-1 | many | TGCAGCGTCGGGACTGCCCACCCCACTGAAGCTTTCTTT | CSVGTAHPTEAFF
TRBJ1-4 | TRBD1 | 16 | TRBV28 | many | TGTGCCAGCAGTCAACGGGAGACAGGGAAATTGGAAAAACTGTTTTTT | CASSQRETGKLEKLFF
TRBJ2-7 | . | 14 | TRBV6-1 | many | TGTGCCAGCAGTGAAGCCTGGACGGGCTACGAGCAGTACTTC | CASSEAWTGYEQYF
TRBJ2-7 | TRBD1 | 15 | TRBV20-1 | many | TGCAGTGCTAGGCAATTAGGACAGGGTGTCTACGAGCAGTACTTC | CSARQLGQGVYEQYF
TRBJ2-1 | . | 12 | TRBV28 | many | TGTGCCAGCAGTTTCCCTTCTTTTGAGCAGTTCTTC | CASSFPSFEQFF
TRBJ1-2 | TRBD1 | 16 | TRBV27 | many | TGTGCCAGCAGTTTATCAAAGACAGGGTTGGAGAATGGCTACACCTTC | CASSLSKTGLENGYTF
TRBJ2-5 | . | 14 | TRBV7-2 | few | TGTGCCAGCAGCTTAGGGGCAGTCCAAGAGACCCAGTACTTC | CASSLGAVQETQYF
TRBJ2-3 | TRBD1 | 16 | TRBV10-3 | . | TGTGCCATCACTCGAGGGGGACAGGGTGGAACAGATACGCAGTATTTT | CAITRGGQGGTDTQYF
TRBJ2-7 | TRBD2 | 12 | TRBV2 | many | TGTGCCAGCGGGACTAGCGGGATAGAGCAGTACTTC | CASGTSGIEQYF
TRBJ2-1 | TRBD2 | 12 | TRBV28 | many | TGTGCCAGCAGTTTGGGAGGGACTGAGCAGTTCTTC | CASSLGGTEQFF
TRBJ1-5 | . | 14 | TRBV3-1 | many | TGTGCCAGCAGCTTAGGGGGGCTAAATCAGCCCCAGCATTTT | CASSLGGLNQPQHF
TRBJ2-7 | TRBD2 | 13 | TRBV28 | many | TGTGCCATACAGGGACTAGAGCCCTACGAGCAGTACTTC | CAIQGLEPYEQYF
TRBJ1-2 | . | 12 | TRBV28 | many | TGTGCCAGCAGTTTCCGGGGTCTCGGCTACACCTTC | CASSFRGLGYTF
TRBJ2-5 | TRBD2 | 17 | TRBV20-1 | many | TGCAGTGCTCGAACAGGACCTAGCGGAGCGTACCAAGAGACCCAGTACTTC | CSARTGPSGAYQETQYF
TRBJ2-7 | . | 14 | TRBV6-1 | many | TGTGCCAGCAGCTCTCGGGGTCCAGCCTACGAGCAGTACTTC | CASSSRGPAYEQYF
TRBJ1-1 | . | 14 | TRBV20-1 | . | TGCAGTGCTAGGAAGGCGGAGGGGAACACTGAAGCTTTCTTT | CSARKAEGNTEAFF
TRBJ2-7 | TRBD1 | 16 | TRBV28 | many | TGTGCCAGCAGCCCACTCGACAGGGCGAGCTCCTACGAGCAGTACTTC | CASSPLDRASSYEQYF
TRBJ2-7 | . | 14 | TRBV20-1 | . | TGCAGTGCTAGGTCTTGGGCGGGTTCCTACGAGCAGTACTTC | CSARSWAGSYEQYF
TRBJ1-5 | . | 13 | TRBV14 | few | TGTGCCAGCAGCGGAGGGGATAGAAGGCCCCAGCATTTT | CASSGGDRRPQHF
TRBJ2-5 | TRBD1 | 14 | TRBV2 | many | TGTGCCAGCAGTGTGGACAGGAGCTCGGAGACCCAGTACTTC | CASSVDRSSETQYF
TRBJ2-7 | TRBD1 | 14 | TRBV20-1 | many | TGCAGTGCTAGGCCGGGACAGGGAGACTACGAGCAGTACTTC | CSARPGQGDYEQYF